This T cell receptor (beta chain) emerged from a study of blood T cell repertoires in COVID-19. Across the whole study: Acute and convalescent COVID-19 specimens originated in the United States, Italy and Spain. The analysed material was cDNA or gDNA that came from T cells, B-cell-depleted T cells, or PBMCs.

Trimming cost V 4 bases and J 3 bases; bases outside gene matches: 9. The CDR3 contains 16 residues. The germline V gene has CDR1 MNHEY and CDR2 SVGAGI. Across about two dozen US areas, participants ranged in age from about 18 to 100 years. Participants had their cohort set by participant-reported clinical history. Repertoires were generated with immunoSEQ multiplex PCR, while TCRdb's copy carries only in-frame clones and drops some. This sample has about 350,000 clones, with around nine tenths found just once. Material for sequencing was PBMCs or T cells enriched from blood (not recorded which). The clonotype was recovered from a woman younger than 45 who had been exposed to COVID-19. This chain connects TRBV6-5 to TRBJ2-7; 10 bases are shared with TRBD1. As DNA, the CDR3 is TGTGCCAGCAGTTCGACAGGGGGCGTAGTTGTCTACGAGCAGTACTTC. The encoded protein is CASSSTGGVVVYEQYF.